This TCR beta chain comes out of a study of T cells in women clearing cervical HPV infection (dated by TCRdb to the late 2010s). For context, the study as a whole: The cases were 25 women with histologically confirmed HPV16-related CIN3 or worse, and 2 of those women had invasive cancers. Among cases, blood sampling occurred a median of about 150 days after lesion detection, with an interquartile range of about 80 to 200 days. Because only a few women had HLA typing data, the possibility that HLA type acted as a confounder could not be ruled out. Cases had a median age of about 34 years and controls had a median age of approximately 37, with no significant differences in baseline characteristics. Blood from cases was drawn at the visit where the lesion was first identified, while blood from controls was drawn once the infection was no longer detected. The parent cohort enrolled around 9,800 women aged 18 or older in Guanacaste, Costa Rica, during about 1993 to 1995 and followed them for more than 6 years. Controls were 20 to 30 women whose single incident HPV16 infection cleared within 12 months without precancer or cancer developing. Quality controls consisted of five blinded duplicates per group, for a total of about 60 samples made up of some 50 participants and roughly 10 replicates. Cases and controls were matched on age within five years and on year of sample collection. Nested within Costa Rica's Guanacaste HPV Natural History Study, an exploratory proof-of-principle case-control study compared TCR repertoires across cervical HPV16 outcomes. The investigation overall reported the following: The cross-sectional design could not show whether the associations came before the infection or were a result of it, and neither effector/memory subsets nor HPV-specific T cells were isolated. Because the number of T cells in each sample was unknown, differences in richness could reflect differing T-cell content rather than repertoire biology. CIN3+ cases had significantly higher TCR repertoire richness than controls across sequencing depths, but evenness did not differ between the groups. By combining richness with V gene abundances, random forest classifiers separated cases from controls with an estimated AUC of roughly 0.8. TRBV6-7 relative abundance was lower in cases than in controls (roughly 0.11% versus 0.16%; Bonferroni P = 0.0008).

Cut back by 5 bases and 5 bases, the V and J ends lie 20 bases apart. The CDR3 runs 15 residues from the cysteine to the phenylalanine. The DNA covers only part of the CDR3, 36 bases in frame from base 1. CDR1 is given as DFQATT and CDR2 as SNEGSKA, both from the germline V gene (reference sequence). Using the immunoSEQ assay, multiplex PCR amplified TCR beta CDR3 regions from an average of approximately 1,200 ng of genomic DNA per sample. The assay corrected primer bias using a complete synthetic TCR repertoire to establish an amplification baseline. Amplicons were sequenced on the Illumina platform. As for the original processing: Sequences were error-corrected by clustering with frequency ratios and a modified nearest-neighbor algorithm and were then analyzed in the immunoSEQ Analyzer with IMGT gene definitions. TCR richness and evenness were averaged over 20 rarefaction repeats at each rarefaction depth, excluding samples with fewer sequences than the depth. Wilcoxon rank sum tests with FDR correction were used to compare relative abundances of V, D and J genes between the groups. An intraclass correlation of just under 96% for TCR richness and an average of around 80% across 66 gene segments were obtained from the blinded duplicates. Sourced from immuneACCESS, this table was stored by TCRdb with only in-frame sequences that have V and J called. A share of the clones is absent; for the studies checked, an unresolved V gene accounts for under half, and the remainder has no known explanation. V, J and clone size are those of that table, while D and trimming were read from the DNA. The sample's own table lists fewer than 30,000 clones. 6% to 7% of the sample is in the top ten clones.

Remarks on this clone: It has no known antigen specificity. Sequencing ends 3 residues short of the CDR3 end; the germline J gene provides the rest.

Every participant had a single incident cervical HPV16 infection, and women with prevalent HPV16 infections were excluded. Cervical HPV DNA was detected with MY09/MY11 PCR, and genotyping was done by dot-blot hybridization. Around 15 mL of heparinized blood were centrifuged, and the buffy coat was split into aliquots, frozen at -30 degrees C, and then kept at -80 degrees C. Genomic DNA was extracted from buffy coat specimens using QIAGEN kits. The chain links TRBV20-1 with TRBJ2-3; no confident D gene assignment can be made. Sequencing was performed on blood buffy coat. This clonotype was obtained from a woman aged 18-70 years with a cervical HPV16 infection that either progressed to CIN3+ or cleared (not recorded which). The CDR3 region: CSAPSRVVAVDTQYF. CDR3 DNA (partial): TGCAGTGCTCCCAGCCGCGTGGTCGCGGTAGATACG.